The 28 T cell receptor beta chains in this list originate from one sample, sequenced in a study of cytomegalovirus exposure and HLA in healthy donors. Researchers ran the PCR with 60 Vbeta and 13 Jbeta primers. Generated by immunoSEQ multiplex PCR, the TCRdb table keeps only in-frame clones and is missing some. The repertoire includes tens of thousands of clones, approximately 7.7% of them detected once, and about 2.5% sits in the top ten. Input material: PBMCs. These receptors originate from a man aged 50-59 years in good health and CMV-seronegative.

There are a few counts of this clone. The rearrangement links TRBV5-6 to TRBJ1-1; a possible D gene is TRBD1 (5 bases). The V end lost 1 base, the J end lost 3 bases, and 7 bases lay between the germline ends. CDR1 SGHDT and CDR2 YYEEEE come from the germline V gene. This CDR3 has 13 residues. CDR3 coding DNA: TGTGCCAGCAGCTTGCTAGGGGACACTGAAGCTTTCTTT. Its translation is CASSLLGDTEAFF.

The V call is TRBV7-6, the J call TRBJ2-2, with TRBD1 matching over 10 bases. CDR3 length equals 16 residues. V dropped 5 bases and J dropped 6; count of bases not matched to a gene: 9. Germline CDR1 reads SGHVS; CDR2 reads FNYEAQ. The CDR3 here is CASSPRQGAEAGELFF. The CDR3 DNA reads as TGTGCCAGCAGCCCGAGACAGGGGGCTGAGGCCGGGGAGCTGTTTTTT.

This clone was counted between two and nine times. The J gene is TRBJ2-5, the V gene TRBV18, with D perhaps matching TRBD2 (5 bases). The CDR3 loop spans 15 amino acids. Trimming shortened V by 3 bases and J by 0 bases, and 11 bases separated the two germline ends. CDR1 and CDR2 from the germline V gene are KGHSH and LQKENI. Written as DNA, the CDR3 is TGTGCCAGCTCACCTCTGCGCGGGTACCAAGAGACCCAGTACTTC. Its protein is CASSPLRGYQETQYF.

In this sample, this clone turned up a few times. The chain is built from TRBV2 and TRBJ1-1; D is undetermined. V was cut by 10 bases and J by 4 bases, with 13 bases left in between. Germline CDR1 is SNHLY and CDR2 is FYNNEI. CDR3 size: 12 residues. CDR3 in DNA: TGTGCCACCGCCCAGGAGGGCACTGAAGCTTTCTTT. It specifies CATAQEGTEAFF.

The table lists this clone with a few counts. CDR3 region: CASSSPGRNTEAFF. DNA for the CDR3: TGTGCCAGCAGTTCTCCGGGGAGGAACACTGAAGCTTTCTTT. The chain employs TRBV27 and TRBJ1-1, with D uncertain. Germline V gene sequence: CDR1 MNHEY, CDR2 SMNVEV (reference sequence). V lost 4 bases to trimming and J lost 1 base, with 10 bases between them. This CDR3 is 14 amino acids long.

This clone occurred a few times. The chain recombines TRBV5-1 with TRBJ1-2; no clear D. There are 15 residues in the CDR3. Trimming shortened V by 5 bases and J by 0 bases, and 14 bases separated the two germline ends. Germline V gene sequence: CDR1 SGHRS, CDR2 YFSETQ. CDR3 DNA sequence: TGCGCCAGCAGGCGGCTGGAGGGAGCTAACTATGGCTACACCTTC. Its translation is CASRRLEGANYGYTF.

This clone was observed a few times. The CDR3: CASSTDRAFGELFF. CDR3 in DNA: TGTGCCAGCAGCACTGACAGGGCCTTCGGGGAGCTGTTTTTT. The chain joins TRBV5-4 to TRBJ2-2, with 7 bases aligning to TRBD1. V gave up 4 bases and J gave up 7 bases; unmatched junction bases: 7. The CDR3 runs 14 residues. Germline V lookup: CDR1 SGHNT, CDR2 YYREEE (reference sequence). The full variable domain, in which reference TRBV5-4 and TRBJ2-2 provide the parts outside the CDR3, is ETGVTQSPTHLIKTRGQQVTLRCSSQSGHNTVSWYQQALGQGPQFIFQYYREEENGRGNFPPRFSGLQFPNYSSELNVNALELDDSALYLCASSTDRAFGELFFGEGSRLTVL.

This clone occurred a few times. The chain couples TRBV10-2 to TRBJ1-6, with 7 bases matching TRBD1. The CDR3 length is 15 residues. Per the germline V gene, CDR1 is WSHSY and CDR2 is SAAADI. V lost 3 bases and J lost 9; bases outside the gene matches: 8. The DNA for the CDR3 is TGCGCCAGCAGTGACGGACAGGTAGAGGGTTCACCCCTCCACTTT. Translating it yields CASSDGQVEGSPLHF.

The chain links TRBV19 to TRBJ2-7, with 7 bases fitting TRBD1. Germline trimming cut 3 bases from V and 5 bases from J; bases unmatched to any gene: 10. The CDR3 consists of 15 residues. The germline V gene encodes CDR1 LNHDA and CDR2 SQIVND (reference sequence). The CDR3 here is CASSITSQGVNEQYF. The CDR3 DNA reads TGTGCCAGTAGTATCACATCTCAGGGGGTCAACGAGCAGTACTTC.

The gene calls are TRBV5-6 and TRBJ1-1, with 11 bases fitting TRBD1. Germline V lookup: CDR1 SGHDT, CDR2 YYEEEE. This CDR3 has 18 amino acids. V trimming: 2 bases; J trimming: 1 base; junction bases outside the gene matches: 10. CDR3 in amino acids: CASSLLGQGVESNTEAFF. The CDR3 DNA is TGTGCCAGCAGCTTACTGGGACAGGGGGTGGAGTCGAACACTGAAGCTTTCTTT.

This clone was counted only a few times. The chain employs TRBV19 and TRBJ1-3; D ambiguous. The V gene's germline CDR1 is LNHDA and CDR2 SQIVND (reference sequence). The CDR3 runs to 15 residues. V was shortened by 0 bases and J by 4 bases, with 10 bases between the two germline ends. In DNA, the CDR3 is TGTGCCAGTAGTATAGATATGGGCCCCGGAAACACCATATATTTT. Translated, it gives CASSIDMGPGNTIYF.

This clone was detected a few times. The CDR3 DNA is TGTGCCAGCAGCCTTGTAGGACAGTTGAACACTGAAGCTTTCTTT. Its protein product is CASSLVGQLNTEAFF. The chain uses TRBV16 and TRBJ1-1; D might be TRBD1 (6 bases). The germline gives CDR1 KGHSY, CDR2 FQNENV. The CDR3 extends over 15 amino acids. The V end was cut by 4 bases, the J end by 0 bases, with 12 bases between.

The rearrangement links TRBV10-1 to TRBJ2-7; D ambiguous. The germline gives CDR1 WNHNN, CDR2 SYGVQD (reference sequence). The CDR3 covers 13 residues. The ends were cut back, 4 bases at V and 10 bases at J, with 17 bases in the middle. The CDR3 sequence is CASSVTSATQQYF. DNA for the CDR3: TGCGCCAGCAGTGTTACGAGCGCAACGCAACAGTACTTC.

The gene calls are TRBV9 and TRBJ2-7; 10 bases match TRBD2. The length of the CDR3 is 15 residues. In germline, CDR1 is SGDLS, CDR2 YYNGEE. The V gene end was trimmed by 1 base and the J gene end by 4 bases; junction bases not matched to a gene: 5. CDR3: CASSVIGLADYEQYF. The CDR3 region has the DNA TGTGCCAGCAGCGTAATAGGACTAGCGGATTACGAGCAGTACTTC.

The chain combines TRBV21-1 with TRBJ2-1; no DNA check was done on the table's D call, TRBD2. TRBV21-1 is shown as a pseudogene. This CDR3 is built from 13 residues. In DNA, the CDR3 is TGTGCCAGTGTAGCGGGAGAGGTCAATGAGCAGTTCTTC. Translating gives CASVAGEVNEQFF.

This chain connects TRBV28 to TRBJ1-1, with a tentative D call TRBD1 (6 bases). This CDR3 spans 14 amino acids. Trimming took off 4 bases at V and 7 bases at J, with 16 bases between the two ends. Germline values: CDR1 MDHEN, CDR2 SYDVKM. The CDR3 DNA sequence: TGTGCCAGCAGTTCTCAGGGGACACGGTTTGAAGCTTTCTTT. Translation gives CASSSQGTRFEAFF.

This clone was detected only a few times. The chain links TRBV19 to TRBJ2-7; 8 nucleotides match TRBD1. V gave up 2 bases and J gave up 4 bases; unmatched junction bases: 7. The CDR3 covers 15 residues. Germline V gene data show CDR1 as LNHDA and CDR2 as SQIVND (reference sequence). CDR3 sequence reads: CASSITRQGYYEQYF. As DNA, the CDR3 is TGTGCCAGTAGTATAACCCGACAGGGGTATTACGAGCAGTACTTC. The full variable domain, with the rest looked up from reference TRBV19 and TRBJ2-7, is DGGITQSPKYLFRKEGQNVTLSCEQNLNHDAMYWYRQDPGQGLRLIYYSQIVNDFQKGDIAEGYSVSREKKESFPLTVTSAQKNPTAFYLCASSITRQGYYEQYFGPGTRLTVT.

This clone was picked up a small number of times. V gene TRBV2 combines with J gene TRBJ1-2; weak D call: TRBD1 (5 bases). Germline V gene data show CDR1 as SNHLY and CDR2 as FYNNEI. The CDR3 totals 12 residues. V gave up 6 bases and J gave up 4 bases, with 9 bases separating them. The CDR3 DNA reads as TGTGCCAGCAGCGCAGACAGCTATGGCTACACCTTC. Protein: CASSADSYGYTF.

This clone occurred a few times. This chain connects TRBV5-1 to TRBJ1-2, with D perhaps TRBD1 (6 bases). Trimming left V 0 bases short and J 8 bases short, with 11 bases between. Germline-derived CDR1 and CDR2 are SGHRS and YFSETQ. The CDR3 is 13 residues long. In nucleotides, the CDR3 is TGCGCCAGCAGCTTGGACAGGGTAGAAGGCTACACCTTC. This codes for CASSLDRVEGYTF.

This chain uses TRBV11-2 with TRBJ2-5, with 8 bases matching TRBD1. Trimming cost V 6 bases and J 4 bases; bases outside gene matches: 4. This CDR3 spans 13 amino acids. Germline CDR1 SGHAT, CDR2 FQNNGV. CDR3 in amino acids: CASRPTGGETQYF. The CDR3, as DNA: TGTGCCAGCAGACCTACAGGGGGAGAGACCCAGTACTTC.

This clone was seen more than once but under ten times. The CDR3 DNA sequence: TGTGCCAGTAGTGCGATTACTCGGGATACGCAGTATTTT. Its protein is CASSAITRDTQYF. This chain links TRBV19 with TRBJ2-3; D gene ambiguous. The CDR3 consists of 13 residues. Trimming removed 5 bases from V and 6 bases from J, with 12 bases in between. Germline-derived CDR1 and CDR2 are LNHDA and SQIVND (reference sequence).

This clone was detected many times. The chain joins TRBV19 to TRBJ2-6; D ambiguous. V was cut by 4 bases and J by 4 bases, with 17 bases left in between. The CDR3 has 17 amino acids. The germline CDR1 and CDR2 sequences are LNHDA and SQIVND (reference sequence). The CDR3 loop reads CASSNLLQASGANVLTF. In nucleotides, the CDR3 is TGTGCCAGTAGTAACTTACTCCAGGCGTCCGGGGCCAACGTCCTGACTTTC.

The genes are TRBV11-3 and TRBJ1-1; D is undetermined. The germline CDR1 and CDR2 sequences are SGHNT and YENEEA. The CDR3 totals 13 residues. Deletions cut 3 bases from V and 1 base from J, with 6 bases between. The CDR3 sequence is CASSLVRNTEAFF. The CDR3 DNA reads as TGTGCCAGCAGCTTGGTCAGGAACACTGAAGCTTTCTTT.

V and J are TRBV5-1 and TRBJ1-4, with a tentative D call TRBD1 (6 bases). Looked up from germline, CDR1 is SGHRS and CDR2 is YFSETQ. This CDR3 region has 15 residues. The V end lost 7 bases, the J end lost 0 bases, and 13 bases lay between the germline ends. CDR3 in amino acids: CASRQKGATNEKLFF. The CDR3 nucleotides read TGCGCCAGCCGACAGAAGGGGGCAACTAATGAAAAACTGTTTTTT.

This clone was detected a few times. The J gene is TRBJ2-7, the V gene TRBV6-5, with TRBD1 matching 7 bases. Trimming at V came to 8 bases and at J to 0 bases, leaving 4 bases not matched to a gene. This CDR3 is 13 amino acids long. Per germline, CDR1 MNHEY and CDR2 SVGAGI. The CDR3 loop is CASGRDSSYEQYF. The DNA for the CDR3 is TGTGCCAGCGGCCGGGACAGCTCCTACGAGCAGTACTTC.

The table lists this clone with a few counts. The CDR3 DNA sequence: TGCGCCAGCAGCTTAGCAACCAACTATGGCTACACCTTC. Protein product: CASSLATNYGYTF. The chain has TRBV5-1 and TRBJ1-2; no clear D. Germline V gives CDR1 SGHRS, CDR2 YFSETQ. The CDR3 totals 13 residues. Trimming took off 2 bases at V and 2 bases at J, with 7 bases between the two ends.

The chain couples TRBV7-8 to TRBJ2-7; perhaps TRBD1 as D (5 bases). Germline CDR1 is SGHVS and CDR2 is FQNEAQ. V was shortened by 1 base and J by 2 bases, with 12 bases between the two germline ends. There are 15 residues in the CDR3. The CDR3 DNA is TGTGCCAGCAGCTTAGGTGTATCCAGGGCCTACGAGCAGTACTTC. This gives the protein CASSLGVSRAYEQYF.

V and J are TRBV5-8 and TRBJ2-3; D might be TRBD2 (6 bases). The length of the CDR3 is 15 residues. Germline loops: CDR1 SGHTS, CDR2 YDEGEE. The V end was cut by 7 bases, the J end by 2 bases, with 17 bases between. The CDR3 here is CASVRGIRSTDTQYF. CDR3 sequence (DNA): TGTGCCAGCGTCCGGGGGATCCGGTCCACAGATACGCAGTATTTT.